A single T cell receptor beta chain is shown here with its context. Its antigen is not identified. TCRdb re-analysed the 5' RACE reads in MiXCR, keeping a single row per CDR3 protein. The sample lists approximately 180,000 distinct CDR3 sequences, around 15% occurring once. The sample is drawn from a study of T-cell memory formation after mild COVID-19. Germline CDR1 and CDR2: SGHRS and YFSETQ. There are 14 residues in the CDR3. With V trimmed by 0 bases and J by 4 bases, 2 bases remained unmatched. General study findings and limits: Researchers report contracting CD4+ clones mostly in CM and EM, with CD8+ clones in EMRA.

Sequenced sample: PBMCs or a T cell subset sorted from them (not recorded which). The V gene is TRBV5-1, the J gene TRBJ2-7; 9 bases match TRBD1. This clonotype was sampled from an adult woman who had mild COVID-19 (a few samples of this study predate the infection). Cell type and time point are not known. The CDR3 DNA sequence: TGCGCCAGCAGCTTGGGACAGGGGGGGTACGAGCAGTACTTC. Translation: CASSLGQGGYEQYF.